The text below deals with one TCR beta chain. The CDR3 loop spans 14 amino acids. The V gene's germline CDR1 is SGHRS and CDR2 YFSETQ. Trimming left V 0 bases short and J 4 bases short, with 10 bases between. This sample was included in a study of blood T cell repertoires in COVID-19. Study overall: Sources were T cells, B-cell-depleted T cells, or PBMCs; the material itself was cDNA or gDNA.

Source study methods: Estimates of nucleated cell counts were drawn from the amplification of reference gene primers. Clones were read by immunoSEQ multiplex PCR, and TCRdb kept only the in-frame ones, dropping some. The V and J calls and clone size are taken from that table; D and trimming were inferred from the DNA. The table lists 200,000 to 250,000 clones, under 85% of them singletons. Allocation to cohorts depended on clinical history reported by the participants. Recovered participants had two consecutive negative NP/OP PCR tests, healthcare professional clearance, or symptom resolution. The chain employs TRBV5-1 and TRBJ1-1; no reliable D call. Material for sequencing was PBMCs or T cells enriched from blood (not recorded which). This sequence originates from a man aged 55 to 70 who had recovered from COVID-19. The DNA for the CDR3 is TGCGCCAGCAGCTTGGAGCGGTCCGCCACTGAAGCTTTCTTT. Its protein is CASSLERSATEAFF.